Below, 2 T cell receptor beta chains from the same sample are listed, as sequenced in a study of shared T cell receptors in the human thymus. The assay was immunoSEQ multiplex PCR, and TCRdb's table has in-frame clones only and misses some. Among a few hundred thousand clones, around 95% were seen once, and the ten largest hold roughly 0.02%. The sample taken for sequencing was thymocytes. The origin of the receptors is a human donor.

The chain couples TRBV7-2 to TRBJ1-4; 9 bases match TRBD1. CDR3 length: 14 residues. V was clipped by 5 bases and J by 8 bases; unmatched bases: 6. Germline CDR1 is SGHTA and CDR2 is FQGNSA. This CDR3 is CASSQGQGCEKLFF. The CDR3 DNA follows: TGTGCCAGCAGCCAGGGACAGGGTTGCGAAAAACTGTTTTTT. Based on the CDR3 plus reference TRBV7-2 and TRBJ1-4, the full variable domain is GAGVSQSPSNKVTEKGKDVELRCDPISGHTALYWYRQSLGQGLEFLIYFQGNSAPDKSGLPSDRFSAERTGGSVSTLTIQRTQQEDSAVYLCASSQGQGCEKLFFGSGTQLSVL.

V usage is TRBV28 and J usage is TRBJ2-7; 7 bases align to TRBD1. Trimming removed 7 bases from V and 0 bases from J; junction bases left unmatched: 15. Per the germline V gene, CDR1 is MDHEN and CDR2 is SYDVKM. The CDR3 runs 17 residues. In DNA form, the CDR3 reads TGTGCCAGCAAGGGGGACAGCCCAAAAGCAACCTCCTACGAGCAGTACTTC. This translates into CASKGDSPKATSYEQYF. Based on the CDR3 plus reference TRBV28 and TRBJ2-7, the full variable domain is DVKVTQSSRYLVKRTGEKVFLECVQDMDHENMFWYRQDPGLGLRLIYFSYDVKMKEKGDIPEGYSVSREKKERFSLILESASTNQTSMYLCASKGDSPKATSYEQYFGPGTRLTVT.